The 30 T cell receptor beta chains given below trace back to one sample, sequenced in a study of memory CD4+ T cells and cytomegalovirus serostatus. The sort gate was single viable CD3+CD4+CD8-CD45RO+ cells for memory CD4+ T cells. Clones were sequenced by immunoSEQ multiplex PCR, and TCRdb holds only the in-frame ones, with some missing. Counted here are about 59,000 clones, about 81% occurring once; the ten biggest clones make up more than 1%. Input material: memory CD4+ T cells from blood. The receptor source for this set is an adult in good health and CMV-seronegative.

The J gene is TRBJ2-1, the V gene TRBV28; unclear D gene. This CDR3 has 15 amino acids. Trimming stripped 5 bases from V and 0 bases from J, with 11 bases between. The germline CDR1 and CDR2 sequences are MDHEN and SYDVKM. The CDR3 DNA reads TGTGCCAGCAGTCTCGACTCGAGCTCCTACAATGAGCAGTTCTTC. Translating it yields CASSLDSSSYNEQFF.

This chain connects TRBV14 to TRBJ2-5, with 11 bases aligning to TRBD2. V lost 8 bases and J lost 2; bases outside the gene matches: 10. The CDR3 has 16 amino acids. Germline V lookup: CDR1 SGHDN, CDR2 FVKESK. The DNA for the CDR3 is TGTGCCAGCGCGACCCACCGACTAGCGGGACAAGAGACCCAGTACTTC. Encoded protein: CASATHRLAGQETQYF. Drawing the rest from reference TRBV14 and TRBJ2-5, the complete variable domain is EAGVTQFPSHSVIEKGQTVTLRCDPISGHDNLYWYRRVMGKEIKFLLHFVKESKQDESGMPNNRFLAERTGGTYSTLKVQPAELEDSGVYFCASATHRLAGQETQYFGPGTRLLVL.

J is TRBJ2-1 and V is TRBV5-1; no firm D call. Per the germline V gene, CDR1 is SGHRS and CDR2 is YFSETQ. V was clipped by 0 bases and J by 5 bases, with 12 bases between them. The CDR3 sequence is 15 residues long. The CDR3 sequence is CASSLDSPANNEQFF. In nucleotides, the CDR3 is TGCGCCAGCAGCTTGGACAGCCCAGCAAACAATGAGCAGTTCTTC.

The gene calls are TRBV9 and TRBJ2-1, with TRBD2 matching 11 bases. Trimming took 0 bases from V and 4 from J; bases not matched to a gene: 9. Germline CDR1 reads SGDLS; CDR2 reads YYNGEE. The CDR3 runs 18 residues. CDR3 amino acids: CASSVGLRLAGTYNEQFF. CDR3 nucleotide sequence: TGTGCCAGCAGCGTAGGGCTCAGACTAGCGGGAACATACAATGAGCAGTTCTTC.

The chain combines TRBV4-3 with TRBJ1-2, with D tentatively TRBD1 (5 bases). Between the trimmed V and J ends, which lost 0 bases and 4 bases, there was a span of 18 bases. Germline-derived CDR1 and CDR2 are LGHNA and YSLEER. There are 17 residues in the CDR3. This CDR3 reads CASSQDLIFMTVYGYTF. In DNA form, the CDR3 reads TGCGCCAGCAGCCAAGATCTTATATTTATGACAGTCTATGGCTACACCTTC.

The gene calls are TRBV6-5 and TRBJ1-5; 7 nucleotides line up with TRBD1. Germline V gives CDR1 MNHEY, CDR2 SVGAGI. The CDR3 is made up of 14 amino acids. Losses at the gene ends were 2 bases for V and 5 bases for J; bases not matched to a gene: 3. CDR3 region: CASSYRDRDQPQHF. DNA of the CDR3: TGTGCCAGCAGTTACCGAGACAGGGATCAGCCCCAGCATTTT.

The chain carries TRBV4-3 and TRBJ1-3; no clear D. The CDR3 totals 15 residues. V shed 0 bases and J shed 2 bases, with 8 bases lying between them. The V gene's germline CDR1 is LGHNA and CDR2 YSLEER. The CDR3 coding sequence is TGCGCCAGCAGCCAAGAACGGCGCCCTGGAAACACCATATATTTT. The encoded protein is CASSQERRPGNTIYF.

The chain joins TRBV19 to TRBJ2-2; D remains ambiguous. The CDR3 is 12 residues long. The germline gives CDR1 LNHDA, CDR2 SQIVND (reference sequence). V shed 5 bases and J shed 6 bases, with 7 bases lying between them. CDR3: CASSVNAGELFF. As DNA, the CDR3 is TGTGCCAGTAGTGTAAACGCCGGGGAGCTGTTTTTT.

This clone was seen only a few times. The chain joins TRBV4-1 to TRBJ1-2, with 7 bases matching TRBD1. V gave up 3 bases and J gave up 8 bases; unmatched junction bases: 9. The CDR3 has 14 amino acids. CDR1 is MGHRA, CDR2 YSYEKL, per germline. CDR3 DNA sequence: TGCGCCAGCAGCCAGGCGACAGGGAGGGCAGGCTACACCTTC. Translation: CASSQATGRAGYTF.

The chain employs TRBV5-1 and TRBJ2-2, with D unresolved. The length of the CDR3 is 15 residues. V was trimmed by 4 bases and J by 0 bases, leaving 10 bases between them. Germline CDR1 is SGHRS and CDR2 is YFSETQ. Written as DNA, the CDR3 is TGCGCCAGCAGCGTACAAGGGTCGAACACCGGGGAGCTGTTTTTT. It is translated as CASSVQGSNTGELFF.

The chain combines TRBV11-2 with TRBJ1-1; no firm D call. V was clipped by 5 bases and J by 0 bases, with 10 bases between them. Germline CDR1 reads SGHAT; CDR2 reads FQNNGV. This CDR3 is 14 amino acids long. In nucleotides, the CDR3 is TGTGCCAGCAGCCCCGGACGATTGAACACTGAAGCTTTCTTT. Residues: CASSPGRLNTEAFF.

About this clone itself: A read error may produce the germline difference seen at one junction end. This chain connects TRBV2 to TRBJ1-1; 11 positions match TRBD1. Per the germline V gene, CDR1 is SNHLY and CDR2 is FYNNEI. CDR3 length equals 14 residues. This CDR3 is CASSEAGQGGFANF. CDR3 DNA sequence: TGTGCCAGCAGTGAAGCGGGACAGGGGGGTTTCGCGAACTTT.

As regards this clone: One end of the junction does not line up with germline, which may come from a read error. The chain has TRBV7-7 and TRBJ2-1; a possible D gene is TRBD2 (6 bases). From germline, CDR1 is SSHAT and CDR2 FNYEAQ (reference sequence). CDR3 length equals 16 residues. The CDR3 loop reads CASSLYGGQTYNEQFF. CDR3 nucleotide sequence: TGTGCTAGCAGCTTATATGGAGGGCAAACCTACAATGAGCAGTTCTTC.

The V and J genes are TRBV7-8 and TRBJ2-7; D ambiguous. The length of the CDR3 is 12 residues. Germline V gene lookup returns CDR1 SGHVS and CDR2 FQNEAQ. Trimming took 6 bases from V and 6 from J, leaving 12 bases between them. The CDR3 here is CASRVGAGEQYF. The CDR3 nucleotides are TGTGCCAGCAGGGTGGGTGCCGGCGAGCAGTACTTC.

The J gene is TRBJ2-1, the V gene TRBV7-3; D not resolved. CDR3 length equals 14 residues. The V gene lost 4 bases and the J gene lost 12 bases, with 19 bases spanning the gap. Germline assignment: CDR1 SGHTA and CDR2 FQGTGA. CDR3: CASSSYMDPQRQFF. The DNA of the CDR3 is TGTGCCAGCAGCTCTTACATGGACCCGCAGAGGCAGTTCTTC.

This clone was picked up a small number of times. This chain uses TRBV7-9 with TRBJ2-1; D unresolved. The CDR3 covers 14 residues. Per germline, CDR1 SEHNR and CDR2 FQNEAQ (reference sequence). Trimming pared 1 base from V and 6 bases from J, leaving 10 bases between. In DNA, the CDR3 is TGTGCCAGCAGCTTAGACGGTCCCTCCAATGAGCAGTTCTTC. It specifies CASSLDGPSNEQFF.

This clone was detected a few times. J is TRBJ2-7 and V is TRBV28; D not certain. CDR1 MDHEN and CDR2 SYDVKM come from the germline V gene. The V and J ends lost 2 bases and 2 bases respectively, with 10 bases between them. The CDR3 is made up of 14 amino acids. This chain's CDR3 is CASSLNTVAYEQYF. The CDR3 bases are TGTGCCAGCAGTTTAAATACAGTAGCCTACGAGCAGTACTTC.

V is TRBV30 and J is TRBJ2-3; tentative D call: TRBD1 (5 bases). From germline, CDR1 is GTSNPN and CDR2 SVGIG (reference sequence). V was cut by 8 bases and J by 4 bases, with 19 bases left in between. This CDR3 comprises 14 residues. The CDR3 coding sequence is TGTGCCCTAATAGGGCTTATAGGGGCAGATACGCAGTATTTT. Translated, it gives CALIGLIGADTQYF.

The CDR3 bases are TGTGCCAGCAGTTTATCGTCAGGAAATCAGCCCCAGCATTTT. Residues: CASSLSSGNQPQHF. The chain combines TRBV27 with TRBJ1-5; D ambiguous. V was pared by 0 bases and J by 4 bases, with 7 bases between. Germline V gene data show CDR1 as MNHEY and CDR2 as SMNVEV (reference sequence). This CDR3 is built from 14 residues.

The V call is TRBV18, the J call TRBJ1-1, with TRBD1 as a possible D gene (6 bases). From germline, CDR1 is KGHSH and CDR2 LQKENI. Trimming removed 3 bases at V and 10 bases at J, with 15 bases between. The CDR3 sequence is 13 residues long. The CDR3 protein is CASSPRDNGGAFF. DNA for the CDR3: TGTGCCAGCTCACCGAGGGACAACGGAGGAGCTTTCTTT.

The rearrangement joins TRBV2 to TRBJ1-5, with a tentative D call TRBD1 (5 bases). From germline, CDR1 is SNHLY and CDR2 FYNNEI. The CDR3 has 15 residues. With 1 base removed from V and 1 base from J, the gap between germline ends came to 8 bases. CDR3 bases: TGTGCCAGCAGTGAAGAAAGACAGAGCAATCAGCCCCAGCATTTT. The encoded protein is CASSEERQSNQPQHF.

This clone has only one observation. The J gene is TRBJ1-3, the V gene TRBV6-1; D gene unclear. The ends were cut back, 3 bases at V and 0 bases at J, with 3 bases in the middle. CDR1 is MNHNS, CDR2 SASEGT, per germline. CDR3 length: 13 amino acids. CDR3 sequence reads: CASSDHSGNTIYF. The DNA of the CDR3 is TGTGCCAGCAGTGATCACTCTGGAAACACCATATATTTT.

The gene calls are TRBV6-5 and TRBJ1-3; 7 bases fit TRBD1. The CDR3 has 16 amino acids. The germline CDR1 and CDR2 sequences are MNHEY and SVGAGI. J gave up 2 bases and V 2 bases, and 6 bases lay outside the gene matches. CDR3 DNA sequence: TGTGCCAGCAGTTACGCGGACCAGGGGGCTGGAAACACCATATATTTT. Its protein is CASSYADQGAGNTIYF.

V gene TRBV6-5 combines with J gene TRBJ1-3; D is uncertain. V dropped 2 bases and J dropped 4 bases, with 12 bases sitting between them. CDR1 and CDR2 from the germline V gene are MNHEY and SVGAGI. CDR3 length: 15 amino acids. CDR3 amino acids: CASSYAAQRGNTIYF. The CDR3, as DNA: TGTGCCAGCAGTTACGCCGCACAACGAGGAAACACCATATATTTT.

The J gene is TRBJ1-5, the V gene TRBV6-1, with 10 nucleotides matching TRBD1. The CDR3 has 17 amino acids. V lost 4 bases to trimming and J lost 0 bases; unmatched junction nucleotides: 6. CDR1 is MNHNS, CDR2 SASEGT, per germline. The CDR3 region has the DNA TGTGCCAGCAGTGTCAGGGGACAGGGGAGTAGCAATCAGCCCCAGCATTTT. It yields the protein CASSVRGQGSSNQPQHF.

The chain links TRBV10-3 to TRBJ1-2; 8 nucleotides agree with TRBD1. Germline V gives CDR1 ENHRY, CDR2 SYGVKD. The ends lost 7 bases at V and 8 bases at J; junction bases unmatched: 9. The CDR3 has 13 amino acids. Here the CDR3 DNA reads TGTGCCATCACCACCTCAGGGGGCAAGGGCTACACCTTC. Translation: CAITTSGGKGYTF.

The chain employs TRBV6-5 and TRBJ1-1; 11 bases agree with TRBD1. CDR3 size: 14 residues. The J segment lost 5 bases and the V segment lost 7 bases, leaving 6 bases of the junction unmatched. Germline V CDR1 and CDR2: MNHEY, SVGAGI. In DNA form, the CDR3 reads TGTGCCAGCATCGTCGGGACAGGGGGAACTGAAGCTTTCTTT. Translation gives CASIVGTGGTEAFF.

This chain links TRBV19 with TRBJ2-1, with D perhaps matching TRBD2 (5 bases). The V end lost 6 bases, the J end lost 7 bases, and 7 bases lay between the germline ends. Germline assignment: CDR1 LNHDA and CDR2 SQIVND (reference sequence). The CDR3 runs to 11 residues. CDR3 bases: TGTGCCAGTAGGAGGGCTAATGAGCAGTTCTTC. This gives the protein CASRRANEQFF.

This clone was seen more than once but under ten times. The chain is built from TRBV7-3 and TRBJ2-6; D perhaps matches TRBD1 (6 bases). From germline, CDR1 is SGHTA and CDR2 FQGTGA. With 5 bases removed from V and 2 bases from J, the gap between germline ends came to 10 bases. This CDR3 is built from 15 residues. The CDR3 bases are TGTGCCAGCAGCCCAGAGGGGGCTGGGGCCAACGTCCTGACTTTC. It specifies CASSPEGAGANVLTF.

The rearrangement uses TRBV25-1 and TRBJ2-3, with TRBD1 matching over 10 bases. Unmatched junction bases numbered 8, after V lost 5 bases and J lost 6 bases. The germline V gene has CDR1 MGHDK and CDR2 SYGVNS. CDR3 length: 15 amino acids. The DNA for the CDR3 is TGTGCCAGCAGTCCGGGACAGGGGATTGGTGATACGCAGTATTTT. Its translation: CASSPGQGIGDTQYF.